What follows are 18 T cell receptor beta chains derived from one specimen sequenced in a study of tumor and adjacent non-tumor tissue in lung cancer. This sample's RNA came from whole unsorted tissue. More than 3 cm separated this lung sample from the edge of the tumor. The library came from three nested PCR rounds adapted from ARM-PCR protocols. TCRdb re-analysed the multiplex PCR reads in MiXCR, keeping a single row per CDR3 protein. The repertoire holds 75,000 to 80,000 distinct CDR3 sequences, with over 65% as singletons. The source material was distant non-tumor lung tissue. Receptor source: a man aged 70-80 years with non-small cell lung cancer.

The chain links TRBV6-2 or TRBV6-3 to TRBJ2-1, with 10 nucleotides matching TRBD2. The germline CDR1 and CDR2 sequences are MNHEY and SVGEGT. The CDR3 has 15 residues. V dropped 4 bases and J dropped 4; count of bases not matched to a gene: 4. This chain's CDR3 is CASSSGTSEYNEQFF. For the CDR3, the DNA is TGTGCCAGCAGTTCCGGGACTAGCGAGTACAATGAGCAGTTCTTC.

About this clonotype itself: The conserved final phenylalanine or tryptophan is absent from the CDR3, which likely points to a read error. Because the CDR3's place on the DNA is in doubt, the DNA is left out and the CDR3 is given as listed by TCRdb. The V call is TRBV4-1, the J call TRBJ1-2. The CDR3 comprises 14 residues, both ends counted. Germline assignment: CDR1 MGHRA and CDR2 YSYEKL. The CDR3: CASSQDRYLDGYSL.

Worth noting for this clonotype: The conserved phenylalanine or tryptophan is not found at the CDR3 terminus, so this likely reflects a read error. It is unclear where the CDR3 begins or ends on the DNA, so no DNA is shown, and the CDR3 is as TCRdb lists it. This chain uses TRBV11-2 with TRBJ2-7; TRBD1, the table's D call, was not compared with the DNA. The CDR3 length equals 15 residues, ends included. In germline, CDR1 is SGHAT, CDR2 FQNNGV. The CDR3 loop reads CASILDQGAPYEHYS.

This clonotype was detected a few times. At one end, the junction sequence differs from germline, possibly due to a read error. The chain joins TRBV12-5 to TRBJ1-5, with no clear D. The CDR3 contains 14 residues. Germline loops: CDR1 LGHNT, CDR2 FRNRAP. CDR3 in amino acids: CDSGINDGSKNKNF. CDR3 in DNA: TGTGATAGTGGAATTAACGATGGAAGTAAGAACAAGAATTTT.

Points on this clonotype: Compared with germline, one end of the junction differs, possibly owing to a read error. The J gene is TRBJ2-5, the V gene TRBV6-2 or TRBV6-3, with D perhaps matching TRBD1 (6 bases). Germline CDR1 and CDR2: MNHEY and SVGEGT. This CDR3 is 13 amino acids long. This CDR3 reads CGSSEQRGGTQYF. In DNA form, the CDR3 reads TGTGGCAGCAGTGAACAAAGAGGGGGGACCCAGTACTTC.

Worth noting for this clonotype: The junction departs from germline at one end; a sequencing error may be responsible. The rearrangement joins TRBV11-2 to TRBJ2-7; D possibly corresponds to TRBD1 (6 bases). The germline CDR1 and CDR2 sequences are SGHAT and FQNNGV. This CDR3 is built from 13 residues. The CDR3 sequence is CASSSNRVHDQYF. The CDR3 DNA follows: TGTGCCAGCAGTTCGAACAGGGTCCACGATCAGTATTTC.

About this clonotype: This may arise from a read error, as a much more abundant clone is one base away. The V gene is TRBV5-1, the J gene TRBJ1-6; D not resolved. CDR1 and CDR2 from the germline V gene are SGHRS and YFSETQ. This CDR3 is 14 amino acids long. Trimming removed 0 bases at V and 14 bases at J, with 15 bases between. The DNA for the CDR3 is TGCGCCAGCAGCTTGGATCGGACCGTCTCAGCCCTCCACTTT. It yields the protein CASSLDRTVSALHF.

There are a few counts of this clonotype. A much larger clone differs from this one at a single base, so this may be a read error. The chain links TRBV29-1 to TRBJ2-3, with TRBD2 matching 8 bases. Trimming cost V 2 bases and J 2 bases; bases outside gene matches: 6. The CDR3 is 15 residues long. Germline V gene sequence: CDR1 SQVTM, CDR2 ANQGSEA. CDR3 nucleotides: TGCAGCGTTGAAACAACTAGCGGAAACACAGATACGCAGTATTTT. It encodes CSVETTSGNTDTQYF.

About this clonotype itself: Likely a read error: the CDR3 ends without its conserved phenylalanine or tryptophan. The rearrangement links TRBV5-4 to TRBJ1-6, with a weak D call TRBD1 (6 bases). The CDR3 covers 16 residues. Per germline, CDR1 SGHNT and CDR2 YYREEE (reference sequence). Here the CDR3 DNA reads TGTGCTAGCTACATTTTCGGGGGGCCACCGGATTCACCCCTCCACGTT. It translates to CASYIFGGPPDSPLHV.

Comments on this clonotype: The final CDR3 position lacks the conserved phenylalanine or tryptophan, pointing to a likely read error. The rearrangement uses TRBV28 and TRBJ2-6; possibly TRBD1 for D (6 bases). From germline, CDR1 is MDHEN and CDR2 SYDVKM. The CDR3 is 16 residues long. This chain's CDR3 is CATSSLRGSGANVLTI. CDR3 DNA sequence: TGTGCCACCAGTTCTCTCAGGGGCTCTGGGGCCAACGTCCTGACTATC.

Comments on this clonotype: The conserved phenylalanine or tryptophan is not found at the CDR3 terminus, so this likely reflects a read error. V and J are TRBV10-2 and TRBJ2-2; D remains ambiguous. The CDR3 extends over 11 amino acids. Trimming cost V 3 bases and J 5 bases, with 1 base left between them. The germline V gene has CDR1 WSHSY and CDR2 SAAADI. The CDR3 nucleotides read TGCGCCAGCAGTGATACCGGGGAGCTGTTTGTT. Protein: CASSDTGELFV.

Worth noting for this clonotype: The junction does not match germline at one end; this may be a read error. The chain links TRBV6-2 or TRBV6-3 to TRBJ2-3; 7 bases line up with TRBD1. The V gene's germline CDR1 is MNHEY and CDR2 SVGEGT. This CDR3 has 16 amino acids. The CDR3 DNA sequence: TGTGCCAGTAGTGATCCGGGACAGAGACTCACAGATACGCAGTGTTTT. It codes for CASSDPGQRLTDTQCF.

J is TRBJ2-7 and V is TRBV11-2; a possible D gene is TRBD1 (6 bases). Germline CDR1 is SGHAT and CDR2 is FQNNGV. Trimming removed 6 bases at V and 6 bases at J, with 15 bases between. The CDR3 contains 13 residues. CDR3: CASSLAGVGEQYF. Here the CDR3 DNA reads TGTGCCAGCAGTCTTGCAGGGGTTGGCGAGCAGTACTTC.

On this clonotype itself: A read error may produce the germline difference seen at one junction end. The J gene is TRBJ2-2, the V gene TRBV29-1, with D possibly TRBD2 on 6 matching bases. CDR1 SQVTM and CDR2 ANQGSEA come from the germline V gene. The CDR3 contains 12 residues. CDR3 nucleotide sequence: TGCAACGCCGGGCGGGGCACCGGGGAGTTGTTTTTT. The encoded protein is CNAGRGTGELFF.

V is TRBV6-2 or TRBV6-3 and J is TRBJ2-3; D is possibly TRBD1 (6 bases). The CDR3 has 15 residues. Trimming cost V 7 bases and J 3 bases, with 17 bases left between them. CDR1 and CDR2 from the germline V gene are MNHEY and SVGEGT. CDR3: CASNYSGGPTDTQYF. The CDR3 DNA sequence: TGTGCCAGCAACTACAGTGGGGGCCCTACAGATACGCAGTATTTT.

On this clonotype itself: Germline and junction disagree at one end, which may indicate a read error. In DNA form, the CDR3 reads TGTGCCATCAGGTCTAACCGGATCAATGAGCACTTCTTC. Translated: CAIRSNRINEHFF. The V call is TRBV10-3, the J call TRBJ2-1; D is unclear. Germline CDR1 is ENHRY and CDR2 is SYGVKD. The CDR3 loop spans 13 amino acids.

The chain uses TRBV12-3 or TRBV12-4 and TRBJ1-4; D remains ambiguous. There are 14 residues in the CDR3. V was pared by 3 bases and J by 5 bases, with 10 bases between. CDR3 DNA: TGTGCCAGCAGTTTCCGAGTAACAAATGAAAAACTGTTTTTT. It is translated as CASSFRVTNEKLFF.

A word on this clonotype: A much more abundant neighbour one base away suggests this may be a read error. The chain uses TRBV5-1 and TRBJ2-1; 10 bases agree with TRBD2. The germline gives CDR1 SGHRS, CDR2 YFSETQ. The CDR3 contains 18 residues. CDR3 bases: TGCGCCAGGAGCTTGTCAAGCGGGGGGGCCCTTGGGGCAAATGAGCAGTTCTTC. It translates to CARSLSSGGALGANEQFF. Filled out from reference TRBV5-1 and TRBJ2-1, the complete variable domain reads KAGVTQTPRYLIKTRGQQVTLSCSPISGHRSVSWYQQTPGQGLQFLFEYFSETQRNKGNFPGRFSGRQFSNSRSEMNVSTLELGDSALYLCARSLSSGGALGANEQFFGPGTRLTVL.